This T cell receptor beta chain was captured in a study of regulatory T cells in long-lasting Graves disease. General study results and limits: Persistent cases favored TRBV28, TRBJ1-2 and TRBJ2-5.

Investigators prepared the TCR beta libraries by applying iRepertoire HTBI primers and Arm-PCR of CDR3 regions. TCRdb reprocessed the multiplex PCR reads via MiXCR and lists one record per CDR3 protein. The sample lists 400,000 to 550,000 distinct CDR3 sequences; around 17% were seen once. Many counts were recorded for this clonotype. The antigen remains undetermined. Time point defined: newly diagnosed GD, antithyroid drugs for less than 3 months. Making the TCR library involved RNA that had been extracted from PBMCs. Enrollment of patients was through an endocrinology department in Xi'an, China. The CDR3 runs to 14 residues. The V segment lost 6 bases and the J segment 5 bases; nucleotides outside the gene matches: 10. Germline CDR1 SQVTM, CDR2 ANQGSEA. The same data also contributed to another study, on T cells in Graves' hyperthyroidism and ophthalmopathy. That paper adds: Patients showing uncontrolled infection, other autoimmune disease, pregnancy or lactation were ineligible. TCR CDR3 underwent first-round RT-PCR with the HTBI primer set.

This chain links TRBV29-1 with TRBJ2-5; 9 bases are shared with TRBD1. This material consisted of peripheral blood mononuclear cells (PBMCs), taken at new diagnosis, from a patient treated with antithyroid drugs. The receptor was derived from a woman aged 18-29 years with Graves disease. The CDR3 DNA reads TGCAGCGTACGGGACAGGGTGGAGGGTGAGACCCAGTACTTC. Its translation is CSVRDRVEGETQYF.